The 18 T cell receptor beta chains in this list originate from one sample, sequenced in a study of shared clonotypes between healthy human individuals. Assay: immunoSEQ multiplex PCR; the TCRdb copy retains only in-frame clones and omits some. Of 1.6 million or so clones listed, 98% to 99% are singletons. The sequencing sample was made of naive CD4+ T cells sorted from blood. The subset: CD45RA+ positively selected. These receptors were taken from a man between 25 and 39 years old in good health.

The CDR3 sequence is CASSAQVISGNTIYF. The CDR3 DNA follows: TGCGCCAGCAGCGCACAGGTTATCTCTGGAAACACCATATATTTT. The rearrangement uses TRBV4-3 and TRBJ1-3; possible D gene TRBD1, 5 bases. Germline lookup yields CDR1 LGHNA and CDR2 YSLEER. With 5 bases removed from V and 0 bases from J, the gap between germline ends came to 11 bases. This CDR3 is built from 15 residues.

The genes are TRBV18 and TRBJ2-7; D is uncertain. Germline V gene lookup returns CDR1 KGHSH and CDR2 LQKENI. The CDR3 length is 14 residues. V gave up 0 bases and J gave up 2 bases, with 8 bases separating them. Here the CDR3 DNA reads TGTGCCAGCTCACCACCGGTTAGGACCTACGAGCAGTACTTC. This codes for CASSPPVRTYEQYF.

The rearrangement uses TRBV18 and TRBJ1-2; 12 nucleotides line up with TRBD1. Germline loops: CDR1 KGHSH, CDR2 LQKENI. CDR3 length equals 16 residues. V dropped 3 bases and J dropped 8; count of bases not matched to a gene: 10. The CDR3 is CASSPIQGQGAAGYTF. The CDR3 DNA follows: TGTGCCAGCTCACCCATCCAGGGACAGGGGGCCGCCGGCTACACCTTC. The full variable domain, in which reference TRBV18 and TRBJ1-2 provide the parts outside the CDR3, is NAGVMQNPRHLVRRRGQEARLRCSPMKGHSHVYWYRQLPEEGLKFMVYLQKENIIDESGMPKERFSAEFPKEGPSILRIQQVVRGDSAAYFCASSPIQGQGAAGYTFGSGTRLTVV.

This sequence joins TRBV7-9 and TRBJ2-7, with 9 bases identical to TRBD1. Unmatched junction bases numbered 17, after V lost 5 bases and J lost 3 bases. The CDR3 extends over 18 amino acids. The V gene's germline CDR1 is SEHNR and CDR2 FQNEAQ (reference sequence). In nucleotides, the CDR3 is TGTGCCAGCAGCCCACCGAATCCGTCTGGGACAGGGCTCTACGAGCAGTACTTC. It specifies CASSPPNPSGTGLYEQYF.

On this clone itself: Other DNA sequences in this sample translate to the same CDR3. V gene TRBV6-5 combines with J gene TRBJ2-7; the match to TRBD2 covers 8 bases. Germline V gene data show CDR1 as MNHEY and CDR2 as SVGAGI. With V trimmed by 0 bases and J by 0 bases, 1 base remained unmatched. The CDR3 extends over 15 amino acids. The CDR3 sequence is CASSYSGTSSYEQYF. CDR3 coding DNA: TGTGCCAGCAGTTACTCGGGGACTAGCTCCTACGAGCAGTACTTC.

V is TRBV4-3 and J is TRBJ2-1, with 7 bases aligning to TRBD1. Germline V lookup: CDR1 LGHNA, CDR2 YSLEER. With V trimmed by 3 bases and J by 6 bases, 8 bases remained unmatched. The CDR3 length is 15 residues. CDR3 sequence reads: CASSQIKGQLNEQFF. The CDR3 DNA sequence: TGCGCCAGCAGCCAGATAAAGGGACAGCTCAATGAGCAGTTCTTC.

The rearrangement uses TRBV4-1 and TRBJ2-7; D remains ambiguous. V was pared by 2 bases and J by 3 bases, with 17 bases between. From germline, CDR1 is MGHRA and CDR2 YSYEKL. This CDR3 is 16 amino acids long. The DNA for the CDR3 is TGCGCCAGCAGCCAACCACATGACGGCCCGCACTACGAGCAGTACTTC. This codes for CASSQPHDGPHYEQYF.

The chain uses TRBV25-1 and TRBJ2-1, with 12 bases fitting TRBD2. The germline CDR1 and CDR2 sequences are MGHDK and SYGVNS. The V and J ends lost 5 bases and 4 bases, in that order; junction bases with no gene match: 3. The CDR3 is made up of 15 amino acids. CDR3 DNA: TGTGCCAGCAGTCCAACTAGCGGGAGGTACAATGAGCAGTTCTTC. Its protein is CASSPTSGRYNEQFF.

The chain carries TRBV5-5 and TRBJ2-5; no definite D call. Trimming stripped 1 base from V and 2 bases from J, with 9 bases between. The CDR3 length is 14 residues. Germline CDR1 reads SGHKS; CDR2 reads YYEKEE (reference sequence). CDR3 protein: CASSLFSGQETQYF. The DNA of the CDR3 is TGTGCCAGCAGCTTGTTCTCCGGGCAAGAGACCCAGTACTTC.

J is TRBJ2-7 and V is TRBV6-5, with D tentatively TRBD1 or TRBD2 (6 bases each). V was clipped by 5 bases and J by 3 bases, with 11 bases between them. Germline V gene sequence: CDR1 MNHEY, CDR2 SVGAGI. The CDR3 consists of 13 residues. The CDR3 sequence is CASSIGGIYEQYF. Written as DNA, the CDR3 is TGTGCCAGCAGTATAGGGGGGATCTACGAGCAGTACTTC.

This chain connects TRBV5-1 to TRBJ1-3, with D possibly TRBD1 on 6 matching bases. With 3 bases removed from V and 4 bases from J, the gap between germline ends came to 17 bases. The CDR3 totals 16 residues. The germline CDR1 and CDR2 sequences are SGHRS and YFSETQ. CDR3 DNA sequence: TGCGCCAGCAGCTCGACAATACAGGGTGTCGGAAACACCATATATTTT. It specifies CASSSTIQGVGNTIYF.

J is TRBJ1-2 and V is TRBV7-8, with a tentative D call TRBD1 (5 bases). Germline assignment: CDR1 SGHVS and CDR2 FQNEAQ. The CDR3 runs 15 residues. The V end lost 6 bases, the J end lost 6 bases, and 20 bases lay between the germline ends. DNA of the CDR3: TGTGCCAGCAGGGGAGGGGACCCTGGGGGAGATGGCTACACCTTC. Protein product: CASRGGDPGGDGYTF.

This clone came up once. The chain joins TRBV27 to TRBJ2-3; 14 bases agree with TRBD2. Trimming removed 6 bases from V and 7 bases from J; junction bases left unmatched: 6. The CDR3 has 15 amino acids. Germline CDR1 is MNHEY and CDR2 is SMNVEV (reference sequence). DNA of the CDR3: TGTGCCAGCAGATCCGGGACTAGCGGGAGCTATACGCAGTATTTT. Translating gives CASRSGTSGSYTQYF.

V gene TRBV5-5 combines with J gene TRBJ1-2; D ambiguous. CDR1 is SGHKS, CDR2 YYEKEE, per germline (reference sequence). Trimming shortened V by 1 base and J by 1 base, and 11 bases separated the two germline ends. The CDR3 spans 15 residues. CDR3 DNA sequence: TGTGCCAGCAGCTTGAAAGGCAGCGTTAACTATGGCTACACCTTC. Protein product: CASSLKGSVNYGYTF.

This chain links TRBV7-2 with TRBJ2-7; D is undetermined. The ends were cut back, 5 bases at V and 1 base at J, with 9 bases in the middle. Germline CDR1 and CDR2: SGHTA and FQGNSA. The CDR3 runs to 13 residues. The CDR3: CASSVRRSYEQYF. The DNA for the CDR3 is TGTGCCAGCAGCGTGCGGAGATCCTACGAGCAGTACTTC.

This chain joins TRBV6-1 and TRBJ2-1; D call uncertain. The germline V gene has CDR1 MNHNS and CDR2 SASEGT. This CDR3 comprises 11 residues. CDR3 region: CANGGLYEQFF. CDR3 in DNA: TGTGCGAATGGTGGTCTCTATGAGCAGTTCTTC.

This chain joins TRBV27 and TRBJ2-2, with D possibly being TRBD2 (6 bases). CDR1 is MNHEY, CDR2 SMNVEV, per germline (reference sequence). With 6 bases removed from V and 6 bases from J, the gap between germline ends came to 11 bases. The CDR3 has 13 amino acids. In DNA, the CDR3 is TGTGCCAGCAGCACGGGACTGGCCGGGGAGCTGTTTTTT. It yields the protein CASSTGLAGELFF.

In regard to this clone: This sample also contains other DNA sequences that code for the same CDR3. V is TRBV6-6 and J is TRBJ1-1; D not resolved. Trimming stripped 5 bases from V and 1 base from J, with 5 bases between. CDR1 MNHNY and CDR2 SVGAGI come from the germline V gene (reference sequence). The CDR3 length is 12 residues. The CDR3 region has the DNA TGTGCCAGCAGTCCGAGGAACACTGAAGCTTTCTTT. Its translation is CASSPRNTEAFF.